What follows are 30 T cell receptor beta chains derived from one specimen sequenced in a study of blood T cell repertoires in COVID-19. Sequencing was performed with immunoSEQ multiplex PCR; in TCRdb, only in-frame clones are kept and a portion is missing. Of 110,000 or so clones listed, 85% are singletons. Sequenced input: peripheral blood. The receptors shown here come from a man in his forties with acute or convalescent COVID-19.

V and J are TRBV9 and TRBJ1-1, with unresolved D. Deletions cut 0 bases from V and 6 bases from J, with 12 bases between. Germline lookup yields CDR1 SGDLS and CDR2 YYNGEE. The CDR3 totals 14 residues. The DNA for the CDR3 is TGTGCCAGCAGCGTAGACTCCGGGAAAGCTGAAGCTTTCTTT. Amino acid sequence: CASSVDSGKAEAFF.

This clone was observed a single time. V is TRBV2 and J is TRBJ2-3; D gene uncertain. Trimming left V 6 bases short and J 2 bases short, with 12 bases between. This CDR3 region has 14 residues. CDR1 is SNHLY, CDR2 FYNNEI, per germline. In nucleotides, the CDR3 is TGTGCCAGCAGGGCGGAAGCGATCACAGATACGCAGTATTTT. Protein: CASRAEAITDTQYF.

This sequence joins TRBV3-1 (or the pseudogene TRBV3-2) and TRBJ1-2; the D is unclear. V was clipped by 0 bases and J by 4 bases, with 12 bases between them. The CDR3 extends over 15 amino acids. The germline gives CDR1 LGHDT, CDR2 YNNKEL (reference sequence). The CDR3 here is CASSQEGRVGYGYTF. Written as DNA, the CDR3 is TGTGCCAGCAGCCAAGAAGGGAGAGTGGGCTATGGCTACACCTTC.

J is TRBJ2-3 and V is TRBV9, with D tentatively TRBD2 (5 bases). CDR3 length: 14 amino acids. Germline lookup yields CDR1 SGDLS and CDR2 YYNGEE. Deletions cut 2 bases from V and 3 bases from J, with 10 bases between. CDR3 amino acids: CASSVELVTDTQYF. In DNA form, the CDR3 reads TGTGCCAGCAGCGTGGAACTAGTGACAGATACGCAGTATTTT.

This clone was seen more than once but under ten times. The chain recombines TRBV5-1 with TRBJ1-2, with TRBD1 matching 7 bases. V was clipped by 4 bases and J by 0 bases; unmatched bases: 9. Germline assignment: CDR1 SGHRS and CDR2 YFSETQ. The CDR3 extends over 16 amino acids. This chain's CDR3 is CASSLGQVRANYGYTF. The CDR3, as DNA: TGCGCCAGCAGCCTAGGACAGGTTCGAGCTAACTATGGCTACACCTTC.

The rearrangement joins TRBV2 to TRBJ2-7; TRBD2 agrees at 10 bases. This CDR3 region has 14 residues. V shed 6 bases and J 2 bases; nucleotides not matched to a gene: 4. CDR1 is SNHLY and CDR2 is FYNNEI in the germline V gene. This CDR3 reads CASRELAGPYEQYF. CDR3 DNA: TGTGCCAGCAGGGAACTAGCGGGGCCCTACGAGCAGTACTTC.

This clone showed up just a few times. The chain couples TRBV24-1 to TRBJ1-6; D gene ambiguous. This CDR3 region has 16 residues. Per germline, CDR1 KGHDR and CDR2 SFDVKD. Between the trimmed V and J ends, which lost 5 bases and 0 bases, there was a span of 10 bases. The DNA for the CDR3 is TGTGCCACCAGTGTTCCACCGAGCTCCTATAATTCACCCCTCCACTTT. This gives the protein CATSVPPSSYNSPLHF.

The V gene is TRBV7-8, the J gene TRBJ2-3, with D possibly being TRBD2 (7 bases). Per the germline V gene, CDR1 is SGHVS and CDR2 is FQNEAQ. V was trimmed by 5 bases and J by 4 bases, leaving 22 bases between them. The CDR3 consists of 17 residues. CDR3 DNA: TGTGCCAGCAGCGAGCATCGGGGGGCGATTGGGGCAGATACGCAGTATTTT. Its translation is CASSEHRGAIGADTQYF.

This clone has only one observation. This rearrangement joins TRBV5-1 to TRBJ2-3; TRBD2 is a possible D gene (6 bases). The CDR3 has 16 amino acids. V lost 2 bases and J lost 1, with 14 bases in between. Germline V lookup: CDR1 SGHRS, CDR2 YFSETQ. The CDR3 DNA reads TGCGCCAGCAGCTTCGGGGGTGGTTCGGGCACAGATACGCAGTATTTT. Translation gives CASSFGGGSGTDTQYF. The entire variable domain, with the rest obtained from reference TRBV5-1 and TRBJ2-3, is as follows: KAGVTQTPRYLIKTRGQQVTLSCSPISGHRSVSWYQQTPGQGLQFLFEYFSETQRNKGNFPGRFSGRQFSNSRSEMNVSTLELGDSALYLCASSFGGGSGTDTQYFGPGTRLTVL.

The gene calls are TRBV9 and TRBJ1-1, with 8 bases lining up with TRBD1. Germline assignment: CDR1 SGDLS and CDR2 YYNGEE. Unmatched junction bases numbered 1, after V lost 5 bases and J lost 4 bases. The CDR3 has 12 residues. The CDR3 DNA reads TGTGCCAGCAGAGGGACAGGCACTGAAGCTTTCTTT. Protein: CASRGTGTEAFF.

This chain links TRBV2 with TRBJ2-3; D may be TRBD2 (6 bases). V was cut by 8 bases and J by 0 bases, with 12 bases left in between. CDR3 size: 14 residues. Per germline, CDR1 SNHLY and CDR2 FYNNEI. The CDR3 loop is CASCQLASTDTQYF. The CDR3 nucleotides are TGTGCCAGCTGCCAGCTAGCGAGCACAGATACGCAGTATTTT.

The rearrangement uses TRBV5-1 and TRBJ2-3; 10 bases fit TRBD2. CDR1 is SGHRS, CDR2 YFSETQ, per germline. The CDR3 covers 15 residues. Trimming at V came to 4 bases and at J to 4 bases, leaving 6 bases not matched to a gene. CDR3 residues: CASSNRTSGSDTQYF. The DNA for the CDR3 is TGCGCCAGCAGCAATCGGACTAGCGGCTCAGATACGCAGTATTTT.

This clone was picked up one time. This chain connects TRBV7-6 to TRBJ1-2; D is unresolved. The CDR3 has 13 residues. Germline V lookup: CDR1 SGHVS, CDR2 FNYEAQ. Trimming removed 5 bases from V and 7 bases from J, with 14 bases in between. The CDR3 DNA follows: TGTGCCAGCAGCCTGCCTGAGGGCTTTGGCTACACCTTC. Translating gives CASSLPEGFGYTF. The full variable domain, its missing parts supplied by reference TRBV7-6 and TRBJ1-2, is GAGVSQSPRYKVTKRGQDVALRCDPISGHVSLYWYRQALGQGPEFLTYFNYEAQQDKSGLPNDRFSAERPEGSISTLTIQRTEQRDSAMYRCASSLPEGFGYTFGSGTRLTVV.

J is TRBJ1-5 and V is TRBV6-5; TRBD1 aligns across 8 bases. Germline V lookup: CDR1 MNHEY, CDR2 SVGAGI. This CDR3 contains 14 residues. V lost 8 bases and J lost 6; bases outside the gene matches: 9. As DNA, the CDR3 is TGTGCCAGCCTACCCCAGGGGGCTGGTCAGCCCCAGCATTTT. It codes for CASLPQGAGQPQHF.

The V call is TRBV18, the J call TRBJ2-5; 10 nucleotides match TRBD1. CDR1 and CDR2 (germline): KGHSH, LQKENI. The V segment lost 6 bases and the J segment 5 bases; nucleotides outside the gene matches: 6. This CDR3 is built from 14 residues. CDR3 coding DNA: TGTGCCAGCTCCCCCGGGACAGGGGACGAGACCCAGTACTTC. Protein product: CASSPGTGDETQYF. Full variable domain (missing parts from reference TRBV18 and TRBJ2-5): NAGVMQNPRHLVRRRGQEARLRCSPMKGHSHVYWYRQLPEEGLKFMVYLQKENIIDESGMPKERFSAEFPKEGPSILRIQQVVRGDSAAYFCASSPGTGDETQYFGPGTRLLVL.

This rearrangement joins TRBV5-6 to TRBJ2-7; a possible D gene is TRBD2 (6 bases). CDR1 is SGHDT and CDR2 is YYEEEE in the germline V gene. V lost 1 base and J 3 bases, leaving 14 bases between the germline ends. CDR3 length equals 15 residues. The CDR3 nucleotides are TGTGCCAGCAGCTTGTTTGGGAGGCAGGGCTACGAGCAGTACTTC. This gives the protein CASSLFGRQGYEQYF.

This chain links TRBV3-1 (or the pseudogene TRBV3-2) with TRBJ2-3; 8 nucleotides match TRBD2. The CDR3 runs to 17 residues. V shed 7 bases and J 1 base; nucleotides not matched to a gene: 13. Germline CDR1 is LGHDT and CDR2 is YNNKEL (reference sequence). The CDR3 region is CASKRAGGGPGTDTQYF. The CDR3 DNA sequence: TGTGCCAGCAAAAGGGCGGGGGGCGGCCCAGGCACAGATACGCAGTATTTT.

The chain is built from TRBV7-3 and TRBJ2-6; D is unresolved. The CDR3 is 16 amino acids. Looked up from germline, CDR1 is SGHTA and CDR2 is FQGTGA. V was pared by 5 bases and J by 0 bases, with 11 bases between. CDR3 amino acids: CASSPASGSGANVLTF. Written as DNA, the CDR3 is TGTGCCAGCAGCCCGGCGTCGGGCTCTGGGGCCAACGTCCTGACTTTC.

V usage is TRBV4-3 and J usage is TRBJ2-7, with TRBD2 matching over 11 bases. Looked up from germline, CDR1 is LGHNA and CDR2 is YSLEER. The CDR3 extends over 17 amino acids. The V segment lost 4 bases and the J segment 2 bases; nucleotides outside the gene matches: 10. CDR3 DNA sequence: TGCGCCAGCAGCCGCTCCCTAACTAGCGGGGGTACCTACGAGCAGTACTTC. Translation gives CASSRSLTSGGTYEQYF.

The chain is built from TRBV13 and TRBJ2-5, with TRBD1 matching over 11 bases. Germline V lookup: CDR1 PRHDT, CDR2 FYEKMQ (reference sequence). V was clipped by 2 bases and J by 10 bases; unmatched bases: 12. The length of the CDR3 is 16 residues. CDR3 region: CASSLRTGGFGGGQYF. The CDR3 DNA reads as TGTGCCAGCAGCTTAAGGACAGGGGGCTTTGGAGGAGGCCAGTACTTC.

The CDR3 DNA reads TGTGCCAGTAGTCCTTACTCACAGGGTTACGAGCAGTACTTC. Its protein product is CASSPYSQGYEQYF. The chain uses TRBV19 and TRBJ2-7; D is possibly TRBD1 (6 bases). Looked up from germline, CDR1 is LNHDA and CDR2 is SQIVND (reference sequence). This CDR3 is built from 14 residues. The germline V and J ends were trimmed by 5 bases and 4 bases, with 15 bases remaining between them.

J is TRBJ1-5 and V is TRBV2; 7 bases are a match to TRBD1. CDR1 SNHLY and CDR2 FYNNEI come from the germline V gene. The CDR3 totals 15 residues. The trim removed 8 bases at V and 7 bases at J, leaving 14 bases unmatched. The CDR3 is CASCGRGDGSQPQHF. CDR3 DNA sequence: TGTGCCAGCTGTGGCAGGGGGGACGGGAGCCAGCCCCAGCATTTT.

The J gene is TRBJ1-5, the V gene TRBV5-3; D is uncertain. TRBV5-3 is placed among ORFs of uncertain function. V lost 2 bases to trimming and J lost 10 bases, with 10 bases between them. This CDR3 spans 12 amino acids. The CDR3 sequence: CARSLYRRPQHF. DNA of the CDR3: TGTGCCAGAAGCTTATACCGCAGACCCCAGCATTTT.

The CDR3 loop is CASRDSFGLAGAPDTQYF. The CDR3 DNA sequence: TGTGCCAGCAGAGACTCCTTTGGACTAGCGGGGGCTCCAGATACGCAGTATTTT. J is TRBJ2-3 and V is TRBV2; TRBD2 agrees at 13 bases. Germline V gene lookup returns CDR1 SNHLY and CDR2 FYNNEI. The V gene end was trimmed by 6 bases and the J gene end by 4 bases; junction bases not matched to a gene: 13. The CDR3 has 18 residues.

This chain joins TRBV14 and TRBJ2-7; tentative D call: TRBD1 (5 bases). The CDR3 is 12 residues long. V lost 3 bases, J lost 7 bases, and 10 bases lay in between. CDR1 is SGHDN and CDR2 is FVKESK in the germline V gene. The CDR3 is CASSHSGQEQYF. The CDR3 DNA sequence: TGTGCCAGCAGCCACTCAGGGCAAGAGCAGTACTTC.

The genes are TRBV4-1 and TRBJ2-7; 12 bases map to TRBD2. Germline V gives CDR1 MGHRA, CDR2 YSYEKL. V lost 3 bases and J lost 2; bases outside the gene matches: 5. The CDR3 is made up of 16 amino acids. The CDR3 region is CASSQQTSGGTYEQYF. The CDR3 bases are TGCGCCAGCAGCCAGCAGACTAGCGGGGGAACCTACGAGCAGTACTTC.

The chain joins TRBV3-1 (or the pseudogene TRBV3-2) to TRBJ2-7; the D gene is possibly TRBD1 (5 bases). Looked up from germline, CDR1 is LGHDT and CDR2 is YNNKEL (reference sequence). The CDR3 is 15 residues long. V lost 1 base and J 4 bases, leaving 14 bases between the germline ends. Here the CDR3 DNA reads TGTGCCAGCAGCCAAGGGTGGCCGGACACGTACGAGCAGTACTTC. It yields the protein CASSQGWPDTYEQYF.

This clone appeared a few times. The chain couples TRBV10-3 to TRBJ1-1; D unclear. Germline CDR1 reads ENHRY; CDR2 reads SYGVKD. The CDR3 is 14 residues long. Trimming took 2 bases from V and 1 from J, leaving 8 bases between them. DNA for the CDR3: TGTGCCATCAGTGAGAACAGTCAGAACACTGAAGCTTTCTTT. It yields the protein CAISENSQNTEAFF.

The CDR3 reads CASSERGGGPDTQYF. The CDR3 DNA reads TGTGCCAGCAGTGAGCGGGGGGGCGGCCCAGATACGCAGTATTTT. The J gene is TRBJ2-3, the V gene TRBV6-4, with 9 bases matching TRBD2. Unmatched junction bases numbered 5, after V lost 3 bases and J lost 4 bases. The CDR3 is made up of 15 amino acids. Per the germline V gene, CDR1 is MRHNA and CDR2 is SNTAGT.

This clone was observed a few times. The J gene is TRBJ1-1, the V gene TRBV7-9; weak D call: TRBD1 (6 bases). The CDR3 has 14 residues. V gave up 5 bases and J gave up 2 bases, with 12 bases separating them. Germline V gives CDR1 SEHNR, CDR2 FQNEAQ (reference sequence). The CDR3 bases are TGTGCCAGCAGCATCCTGACAGGCAACACTGAAGCTTTCTTT. This translates into CASSILTGNTEAFF.